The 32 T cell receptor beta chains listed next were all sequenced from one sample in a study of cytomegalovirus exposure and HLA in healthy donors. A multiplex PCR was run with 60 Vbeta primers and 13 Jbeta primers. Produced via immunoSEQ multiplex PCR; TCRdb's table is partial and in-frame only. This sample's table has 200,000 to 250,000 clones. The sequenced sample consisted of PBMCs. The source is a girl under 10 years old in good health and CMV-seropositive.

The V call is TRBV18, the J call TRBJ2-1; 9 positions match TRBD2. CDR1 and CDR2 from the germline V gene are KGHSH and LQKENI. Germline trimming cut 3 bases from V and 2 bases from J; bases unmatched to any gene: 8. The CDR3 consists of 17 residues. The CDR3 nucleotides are TGTGCCAGCTCACCCAAAGCGGGAGGAAGCGCCTACAATGAGCAGTTCTTC. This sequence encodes CASSPKAGGSAYNEQFF.

In nucleotides, the CDR3 is TGCGCCAGCAGCCCCAGGGATGGGGAGACCCAGTACTTC. It encodes CASSPRDGETQYF. The V gene is TRBV5-1, the J gene TRBJ2-5, with a tentative D call TRBD1 (5 bases). The length of the CDR3 is 13 residues. CDR1 and CDR2 from the germline V gene are SGHRS and YFSETQ. The V gene lost 4 bases and the J gene lost 5 bases, with 12 bases spanning the gap.

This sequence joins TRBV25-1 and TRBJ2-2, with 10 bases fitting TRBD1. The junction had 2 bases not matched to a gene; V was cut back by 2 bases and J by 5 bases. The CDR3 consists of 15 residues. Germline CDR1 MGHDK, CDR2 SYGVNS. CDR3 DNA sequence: TGTGCCAGCAGTGAAGCGGGACAGGGGACCGGGGAGCTGTTTTTT. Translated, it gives CASSEAGQGTGELFF.

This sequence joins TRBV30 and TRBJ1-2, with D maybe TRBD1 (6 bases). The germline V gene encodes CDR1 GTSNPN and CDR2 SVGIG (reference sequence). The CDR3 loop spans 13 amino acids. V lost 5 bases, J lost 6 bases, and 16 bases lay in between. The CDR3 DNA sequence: TGTGCCTGGGCCAGACAACAGGGAGATGGCTACACCTTC. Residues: CAWARQQGDGYTF.

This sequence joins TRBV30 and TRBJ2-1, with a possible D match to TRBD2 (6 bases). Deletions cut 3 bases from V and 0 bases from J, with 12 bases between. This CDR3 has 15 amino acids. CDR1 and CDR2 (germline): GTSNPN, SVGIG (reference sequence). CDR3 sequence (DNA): TGTGCCTGGAGGGCCGACGGGAGCTCCTACAATGAGCAGTTCTTC. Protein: CAWRADGSSYNEQFF.

CDR3 region: CASSHDYNRLAGAYEQYF. The CDR3 DNA sequence: TGCGCCAGCAGCCATGATTATAACAGACTAGCGGGAGCCTACGAGCAGTACTTC. The gene calls are TRBV5-1 and TRBJ2-7; 12 bases line up with TRBD2. This CDR3 is built from 18 residues. In germline, CDR1 is SGHRS, CDR2 YFSETQ. V was clipped by 4 bases and J by 2 bases; unmatched bases: 13.

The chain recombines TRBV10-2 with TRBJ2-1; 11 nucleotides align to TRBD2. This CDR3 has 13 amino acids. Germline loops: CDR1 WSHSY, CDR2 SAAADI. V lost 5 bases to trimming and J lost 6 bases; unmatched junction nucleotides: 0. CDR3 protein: CASSLAGGNEQFF. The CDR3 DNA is TGCGCCAGCAGTCTAGCGGGAGGCAATGAGCAGTTCTTC.

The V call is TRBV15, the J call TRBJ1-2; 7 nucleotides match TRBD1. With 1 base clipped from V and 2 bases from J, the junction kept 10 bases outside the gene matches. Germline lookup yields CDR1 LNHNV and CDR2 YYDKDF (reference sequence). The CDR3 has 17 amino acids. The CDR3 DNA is TGTGCCACCAGCAGAGCTCCCCCAACAGGGGACAACTATGGCTACACCTTC. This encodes CATSRAPPTGDNYGYTF.

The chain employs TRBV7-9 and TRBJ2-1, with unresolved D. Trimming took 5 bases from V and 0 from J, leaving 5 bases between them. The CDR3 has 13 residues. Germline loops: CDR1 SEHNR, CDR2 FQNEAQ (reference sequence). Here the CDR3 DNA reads TGTGCCAGCAGCCTCAGCTCCTACAATGAGCAGTTCTTC. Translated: CASSLSSYNEQFF.

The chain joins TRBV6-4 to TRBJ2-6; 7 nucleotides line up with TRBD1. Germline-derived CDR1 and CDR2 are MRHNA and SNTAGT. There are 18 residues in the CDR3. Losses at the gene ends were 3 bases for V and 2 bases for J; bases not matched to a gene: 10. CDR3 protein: CASSDKAGGFPGANVLTF. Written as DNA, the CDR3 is TGTGCCAGCAGTGATAAGGCAGGGGGATTCCCTGGGGCCAACGTCCTGACTTTC.

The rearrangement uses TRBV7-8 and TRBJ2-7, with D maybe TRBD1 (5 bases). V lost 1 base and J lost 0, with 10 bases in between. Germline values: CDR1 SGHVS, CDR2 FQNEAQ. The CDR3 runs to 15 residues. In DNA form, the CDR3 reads TGTGCCAGCAGCTTAGAGGGGCAGCTCTCCTACGAGCAGTACTTC. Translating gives CASSLEGQLSYEQYF. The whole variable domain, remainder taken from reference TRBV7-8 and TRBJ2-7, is GAGVSQSPRYKVAKRGQDVALRCDPISGHVSLFWYQQALGQGPEFLTYFQNEAQLDKSGLPSDRFFAERPEGSVSTLKIQRTQQEDSAVYLCASSLEGQLSYEQYFGPGTRLTVT.

The CDR3 region has the DNA TGTGCCAGCAGCGTAGGCGGGACCACCTACGAGCAGTACTTC. Protein: CASSVGGTTYEQYF. The gene calls are TRBV9 and TRBJ2-7, with D perhaps TRBD2 (6 bases). CDR1 and CDR2 (germline): SGDLS, YYNGEE. This CDR3 is built from 14 residues. V dropped 0 bases and J dropped 2 bases, with 9 bases sitting between them.

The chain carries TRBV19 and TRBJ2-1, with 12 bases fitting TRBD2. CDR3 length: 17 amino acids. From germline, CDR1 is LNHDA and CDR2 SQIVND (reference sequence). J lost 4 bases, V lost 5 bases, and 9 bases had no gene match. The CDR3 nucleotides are TGTGCCAGTAGTCCGGGGCTAGCGGGAGGGGGGTACAATGAGCAGTTCTTC. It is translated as CASSPGLAGGGYNEQFF.

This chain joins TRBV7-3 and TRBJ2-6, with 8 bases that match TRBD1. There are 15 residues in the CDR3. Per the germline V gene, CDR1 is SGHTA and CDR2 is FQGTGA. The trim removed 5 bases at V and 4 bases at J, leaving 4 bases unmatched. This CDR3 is CASSRTGIGANVLTF. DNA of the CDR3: TGTGCCAGCAGCCGGACAGGGATCGGGGCCAACGTCCTGACTTTC. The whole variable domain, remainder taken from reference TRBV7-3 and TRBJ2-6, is GAGVSQTPSNKVTEKGKYVELRCDPISGHTALYWYRQSLGQGPEFLIYFQGTGAADDSGLPNDRFFAVRPEGSVSTLKIQRTERGDSAVYLCASSRTGIGANVLTFGAGSRLTVL.

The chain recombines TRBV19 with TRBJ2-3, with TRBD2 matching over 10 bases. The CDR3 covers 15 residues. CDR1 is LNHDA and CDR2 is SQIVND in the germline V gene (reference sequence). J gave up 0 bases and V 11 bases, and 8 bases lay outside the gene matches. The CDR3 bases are TGTGCCTCCCAAAGGACTAGCGGAAGCACAGATACGCAGTATTTT. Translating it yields CASQRTSGSTDTQYF.

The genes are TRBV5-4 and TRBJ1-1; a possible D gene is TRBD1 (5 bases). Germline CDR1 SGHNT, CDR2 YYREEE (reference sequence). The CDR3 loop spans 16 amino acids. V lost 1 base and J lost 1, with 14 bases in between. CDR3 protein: CASSLRVAGPNTEAFF. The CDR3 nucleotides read TGTGCCAGCAGCTTGAGAGTCGCAGGGCCGAACACTGAAGCTTTCTTT. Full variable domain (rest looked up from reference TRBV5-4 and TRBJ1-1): ETGVTQSPTHLIKTRGQQVTLRCSSQSGHNTVSWYQQALGQGPQFIFQYYREEENGRGNFPPRFSGLQFPNYSSELNVNALELDDSALYLCASSLRVAGPNTEAFFGQGTRLTVV.

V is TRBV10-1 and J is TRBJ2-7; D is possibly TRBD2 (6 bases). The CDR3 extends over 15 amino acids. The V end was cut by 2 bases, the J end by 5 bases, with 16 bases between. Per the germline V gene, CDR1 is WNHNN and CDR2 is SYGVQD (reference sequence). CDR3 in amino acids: CASSETGGPPDEQYF. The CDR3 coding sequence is TGCGCCAGCAGTGAGACAGGAGGGCCGCCCGACGAGCAGTACTTC.

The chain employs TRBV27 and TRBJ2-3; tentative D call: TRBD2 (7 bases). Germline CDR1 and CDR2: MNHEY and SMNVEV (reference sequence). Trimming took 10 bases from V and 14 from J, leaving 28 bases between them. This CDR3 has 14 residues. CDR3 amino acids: CATESRGGRGLPYF. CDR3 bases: TGTGCCACCGAGAGTCGAGGGGGGAGGGGGTTGCCGTATTTT.

DNA of the CDR3: TGTGCCAGCAGCATACCCTGCCGACAGGTTCAGTATTCCTACGAGCAGTACTTC. This gives the protein CASSIPCRQVQYSYEQYF. This sequence joins TRBV11-3 and TRBJ2-7; perhaps TRBD1 as D (6 bases). Trimming cost V 5 bases and J 1 base, with 24 bases left between them. The CDR3 is made up of 18 amino acids. In germline, CDR1 is SGHNT, CDR2 YENEEA.

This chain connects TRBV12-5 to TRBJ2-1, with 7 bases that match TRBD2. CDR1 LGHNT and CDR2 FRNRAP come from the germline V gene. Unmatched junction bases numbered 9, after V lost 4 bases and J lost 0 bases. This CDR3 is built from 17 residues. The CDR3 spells CASGSIERGSSYNEQFF. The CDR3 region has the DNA TGTGCTAGTGGTTCAATCGAGCGGGGTAGCTCCTACAATGAGCAGTTCTTC.

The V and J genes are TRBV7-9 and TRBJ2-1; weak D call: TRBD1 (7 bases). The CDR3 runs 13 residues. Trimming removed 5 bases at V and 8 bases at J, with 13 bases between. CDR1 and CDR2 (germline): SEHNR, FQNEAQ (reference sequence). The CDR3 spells CASSPRGEDEQFF. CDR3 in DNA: TGTGCCAGCAGCCCCAGGGGGGAGGATGAGCAGTTCTTC.

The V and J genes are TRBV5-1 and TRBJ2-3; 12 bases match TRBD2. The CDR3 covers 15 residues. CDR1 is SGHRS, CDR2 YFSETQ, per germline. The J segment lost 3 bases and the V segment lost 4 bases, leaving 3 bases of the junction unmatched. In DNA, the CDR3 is TGCGCCAGCAGCACGCTAGCGGGAGGGACAGATACGCAGTATTTT. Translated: CASSTLAGGTDTQYF.

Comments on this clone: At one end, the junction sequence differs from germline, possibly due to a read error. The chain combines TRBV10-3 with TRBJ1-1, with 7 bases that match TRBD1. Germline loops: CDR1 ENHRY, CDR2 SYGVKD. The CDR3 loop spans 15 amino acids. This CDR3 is CAISGQLTPNTEALF. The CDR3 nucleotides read TGTGCCATCTCGGGACAGCTAACTCCAAACACTGAAGCTCTCTTT.

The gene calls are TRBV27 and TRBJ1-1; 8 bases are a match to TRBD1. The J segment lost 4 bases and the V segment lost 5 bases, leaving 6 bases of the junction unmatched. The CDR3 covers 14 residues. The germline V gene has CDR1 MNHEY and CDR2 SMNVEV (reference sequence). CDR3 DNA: TGTGCCAGCAGTCTGACAGGGGCGGGCACTGAAGCTTTCTTT. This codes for CASSLTGAGTEAFF.

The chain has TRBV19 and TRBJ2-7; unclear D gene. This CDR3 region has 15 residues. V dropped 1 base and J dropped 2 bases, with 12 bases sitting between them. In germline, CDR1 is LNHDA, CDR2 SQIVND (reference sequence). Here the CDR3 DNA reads TGTGCCAGTAGTATAGGGGCGCCGATGCCCTACGAGCAGTACTTC. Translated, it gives CASSIGAPMPYEQYF.

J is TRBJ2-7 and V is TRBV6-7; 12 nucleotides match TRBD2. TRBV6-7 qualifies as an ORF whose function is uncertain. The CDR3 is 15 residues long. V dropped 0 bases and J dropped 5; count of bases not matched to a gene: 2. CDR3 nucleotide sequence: TGTGCCAGCAGTTACTCACTAGCGGGAGGCGACGAGCAGTACTTC. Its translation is CASSYSLAGGDEQYF.

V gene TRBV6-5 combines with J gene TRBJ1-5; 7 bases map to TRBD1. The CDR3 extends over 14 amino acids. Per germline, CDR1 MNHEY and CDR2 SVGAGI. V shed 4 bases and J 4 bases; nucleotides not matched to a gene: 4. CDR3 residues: CASSSTGDNQPQHF. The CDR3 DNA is TGTGCCAGCAGTTCAACAGGGGATAATCAGCCCCAGCATTTT.

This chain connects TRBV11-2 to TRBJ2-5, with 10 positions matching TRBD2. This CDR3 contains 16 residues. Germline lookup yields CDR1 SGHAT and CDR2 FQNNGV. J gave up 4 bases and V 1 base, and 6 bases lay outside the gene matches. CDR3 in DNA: TGTGCCAGCAGCTTAGGCGAGCGGGAGGGGGGAGAGACCCAGTACTTC. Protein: CASSLGEREGGETQYF.

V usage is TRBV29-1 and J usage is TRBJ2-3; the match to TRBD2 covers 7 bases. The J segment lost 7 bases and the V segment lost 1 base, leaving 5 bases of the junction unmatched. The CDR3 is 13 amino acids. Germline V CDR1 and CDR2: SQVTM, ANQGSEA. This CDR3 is CSVEGQGGNTQYF. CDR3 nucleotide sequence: TGCAGCGTTGAAGGGCAGGGAGGGAATACGCAGTATTTT.

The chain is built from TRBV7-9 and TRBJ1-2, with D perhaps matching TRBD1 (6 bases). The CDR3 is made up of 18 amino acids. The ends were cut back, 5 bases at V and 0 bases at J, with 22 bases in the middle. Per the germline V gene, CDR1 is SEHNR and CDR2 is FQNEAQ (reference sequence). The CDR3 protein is CASSPLLSDSLPNYGYTF. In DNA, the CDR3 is TGTGCCAGCAGCCCCCTTCTATCGGACAGCCTCCCTAACTATGGCTACACCTTC. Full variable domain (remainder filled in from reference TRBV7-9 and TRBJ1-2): DTGVSQNPRHKITKRGQNVTFRCDPISEHNRLYWYRQTLGQGPEFLTYFQNEAQLEKSRLLSDRFSAERPKGSFSTLEIQRTEQGDSAMYLCASSPLLSDSLPNYGYTFGSGTRLTVV.

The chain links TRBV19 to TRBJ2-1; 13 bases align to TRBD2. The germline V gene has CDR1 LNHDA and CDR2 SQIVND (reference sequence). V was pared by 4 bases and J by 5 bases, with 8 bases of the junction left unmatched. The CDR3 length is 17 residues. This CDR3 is CASSTLGLAGANNEQFF. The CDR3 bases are TGTGCCAGTAGTACCCTTGGACTAGCGGGAGCTAACAATGAGCAGTTCTTC.

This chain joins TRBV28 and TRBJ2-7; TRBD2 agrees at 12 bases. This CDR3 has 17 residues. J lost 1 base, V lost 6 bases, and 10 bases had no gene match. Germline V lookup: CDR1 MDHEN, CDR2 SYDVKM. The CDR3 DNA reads TGTGCCAGCAGCCCGGGACTAGCGGGTACCCCGTCCTACGAGCAGTACTTC. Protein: CASSPGLAGTPSYEQYF. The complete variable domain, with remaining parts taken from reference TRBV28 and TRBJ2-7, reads DVKVTQSSRYLVKRTGEKVFLECVQDMDHENMFWYRQDPGLGLRLIYFSYDVKMKEKGDIPEGYSVSREKKERFSLILESASTNQTSMYLCASSPGLAGTPSYEQYFGPGTRLTVT.